The source of this TCR beta chain is a study of cytotoxic CD8 clonotypes in ibrutinib-treated CLL. The overall study: Mean per-sample yields comprised about 280,000 productive templates and 75,000 to 95,000 productive rearrangements.

Profiled with immunoSEQ multiplex PCR; TCRdb holds only in-frame clones, not every one. The sample lists 150,000 or so clones; approximately 85% were seen once. Findings of the study overall: Sustained-remission and progressing patients were not sampled at matched times. Public clonotypes, rarely seen, contracted or held steady on treatment.

Points on this clone: Its target is unknown.

Germline CDR1 reads LNHDA; CDR2 reads SQIVND (reference sequence). This CDR3 has 16 amino acids. Trimming took 2 bases from V and 0 from J, leaving 11 bases between them. The chain combines TRBV19 with TRBJ1-5; unclear D gene. This clonotype originated in a human donor with chronic lymphocytic leukemia. Material: PBMCs, obtained after 24 months of ibrutinib treatment. CDR3 sequence reads: CASSISTVYSNQPQHF. In DNA form, the CDR3 reads TGTGCCAGTAGTATAAGTACAGTCTATAGCAATCAGCCCCAGCATTTT.